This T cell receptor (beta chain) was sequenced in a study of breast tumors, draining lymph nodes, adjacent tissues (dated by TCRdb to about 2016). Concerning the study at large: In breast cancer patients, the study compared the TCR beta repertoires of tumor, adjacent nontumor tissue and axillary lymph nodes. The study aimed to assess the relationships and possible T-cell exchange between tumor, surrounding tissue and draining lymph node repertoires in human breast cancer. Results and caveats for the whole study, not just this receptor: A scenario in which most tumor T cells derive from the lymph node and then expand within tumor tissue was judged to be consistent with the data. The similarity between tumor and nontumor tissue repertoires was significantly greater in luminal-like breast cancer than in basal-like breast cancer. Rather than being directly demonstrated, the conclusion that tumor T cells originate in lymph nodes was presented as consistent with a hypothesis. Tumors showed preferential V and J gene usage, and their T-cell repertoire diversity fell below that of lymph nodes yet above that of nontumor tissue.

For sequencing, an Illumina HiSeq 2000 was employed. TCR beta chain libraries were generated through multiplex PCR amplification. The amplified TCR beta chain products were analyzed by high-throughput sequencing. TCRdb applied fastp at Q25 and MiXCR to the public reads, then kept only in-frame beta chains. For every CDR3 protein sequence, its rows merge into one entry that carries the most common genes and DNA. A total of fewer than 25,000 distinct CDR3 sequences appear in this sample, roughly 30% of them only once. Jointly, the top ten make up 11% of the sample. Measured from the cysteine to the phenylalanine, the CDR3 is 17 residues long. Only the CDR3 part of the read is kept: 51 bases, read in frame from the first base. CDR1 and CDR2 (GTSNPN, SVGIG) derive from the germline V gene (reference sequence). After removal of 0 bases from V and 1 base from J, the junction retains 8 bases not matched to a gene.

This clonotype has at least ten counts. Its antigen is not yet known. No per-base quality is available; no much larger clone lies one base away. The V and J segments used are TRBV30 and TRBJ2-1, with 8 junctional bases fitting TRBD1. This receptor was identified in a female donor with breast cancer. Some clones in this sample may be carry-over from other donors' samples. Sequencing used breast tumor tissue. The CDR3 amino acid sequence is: CAWSVSGQGLSYNEQFF. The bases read TGTGCCTGGAGTGTATCCGGACAGGGCCTATCCTACAATGAGCAGTTCTTC.